The 28 T cell receptor beta chains given below trace back to one sample, sequenced in a study of T-cell reconstitution after alpha-beta-depleted transplantation in children (dated by TCRdb to 2016 to 2017). The treatment or condition label here, explained by the study, means: allogeneic hematopoietic cell transplantation with graft depleted of TCRalphabeta T cells and CD19 B cells. Library preparation used PCR. Sequencing was carried out with an Illumina HiSeq 2500. To normalize quantification of the TCRbeta repertoire, the TCR libraries were built with molecular barcoding that relied on unique molecular identifiers. The public reads were run again by TCRdb, first through fastp at Q25 and then through MiXCR, and only productive beta chains were kept. Every distinct CDR3 protein forms one entry, paired with its most common genes and DNA. The sample records around 440,000 distinct CDR3 sequences, 8% to 11% of which are singletons. The ten largest clones capture around 2% of the sample.

This sample comprised PBMCs, obtained before TCRalphabeta/CD19-depleted stem cell transplant. The receptors were sampled from a child under 10 years old with inherited bone marrow failure, due to receive a stem cell transplant.

A note on this clonotype: Since a much larger clone is just one base distant, this may be a read error. The rearrangement joins TRBV27 to TRBJ2-2, with TRBD2 identical over 7 bases. The V gene's germline CDR1 is MNHEY and CDR2 SMNVEV (reference sequence). With 0 bases clipped from V and 4 bases from J, the junction kept 5 bases outside the gene matches. The CDR3 spans 16 residues. The CDR3 nucleotides are TGTGCCAGCAGTTTATCGGGGGGGACTTCCACCGGGGAGCTGTTTTTT. Protein sequence: CASSLSGGTSTGELFF.

The rearrangement uses TRBV4-2 and TRBJ2-7, with 14 bases that match TRBD2. Trimming cost V 4 bases and J 5 bases; bases outside gene matches: 10. The germline gives CDR1 LGHNA, CDR2 YNFKEQ. The CDR3 has 17 residues. The CDR3 region is CASSPTSGRARPHEQYF. The CDR3 region has the DNA TGTGCCAGCAGCCCGACTAGCGGGAGGGCCCGTCCCCACGAGCAGTACTTC.

This clonotype was found many times. The gene calls are TRBV9 and TRBJ2-2, with 7 bases matching TRBD2. The CDR3 contains 19 residues. Germline values: CDR1 SGDLS, CDR2 YYNGEE. V lost 6 bases, J lost 4 bases, and 21 bases stayed unmatched. This CDR3 is CASKGVSRVSLAATGELFF. For the CDR3, the DNA is TGTGCCAGCAAAGGGGTCTCAAGGGTTAGTCTAGCGGCCACCGGGGAGCTGTTTTTT.

Only a few counts were recorded for this clonotype. The CDR3: CATSRVGGLAGSYEQYF. CDR3 nucleotides: TGTGCCACCAGCAGAGTAGGTGGTCTAGCGGGATCCTACGAGCAGTACTTC. V and J are TRBV15 and TRBJ2-7, with TRBD2 matching 9 bases. The CDR3 has 17 amino acids. With 1 base clipped from V and 1 base from J, the junction kept 8 bases outside the gene matches. Germline-derived CDR1 and CDR2 are LNHNV and YYDKDF (reference sequence).

The CDR3 nucleotides are TGTGCCATCAATGATGGGACAGGGTCGAGCGGGAGTAGCACGCAGTATTTT. Protein: CAINDGTGSSGSSTQYF. The chain recombines TRBV10-3 with TRBJ2-3, with D perhaps matching TRBD1 (9 bases). Germline-derived CDR1 and CDR2 are ENHRY and SYGVKD. V was cut by 7 bases and J by 9 bases, with 29 bases left in between. The CDR3 has 17 residues.

Many counts were recorded for this clonotype. The chain links TRBV3-1 to TRBJ2-1; D could derive from TRBD1 or TRBD2 (7 bases each). Trimming left V 7 bases short and J 4 bases short, with 14 bases between. This CDR3 is built from 14 residues. CDR1 LGHDT and CDR2 YNNKEL come from the germline V gene (reference sequence). The CDR3 here is CASTTGEGYNEQFF. The DNA for the CDR3 is TGTGCCAGCACCACAGGGGAGGGGTACAATGAGCAGTTCTTC.

The genes are TRBV4-2 and TRBJ2-2; D is unresolved. The germline gives CDR1 LGHNA, CDR2 YNFKEQ. CDR3 size: 15 residues. V gave up 4 bases and J gave up 6 bases, with 15 bases separating them. The chain's CDR3 is CASSRSKISAGELFF. CDR3 sequence (DNA): TGTGCCAGCAGCCGCTCCAAAATAAGCGCCGGGGAGCTGTTTTTT.

This clonotype appeared many times. This chain links TRBV7-2 with TRBJ2-7, with D perhaps TRBD1 or TRBD2 (5 bases each). The CDR3 has 17 amino acids. Looked up from germline, CDR1 is SGHTA and CDR2 is FQGNSA. V was clipped by 5 bases and J by 0 bases, with 20 bases between them. In nucleotides, the CDR3 is TGTGCCAGCAGCCCCGGAAGGGGAGCCTCATTCTCCTACGAGCAGTACTTC. Amino acids: CASSPGRGASFSYEQYF. Supplemented by reference TRBV7-2 and TRBJ2-7, the full variable domain reads GAGVSQSPSNKVTEKGKDVELRCDPISGHTALYWYRQSLGQGLEFLIYFQGNSAPDKSGLPSDRFSAERTGGSVSTLTIQRTQQEDSAVYLCASSPGRGASFSYEQYFGPGTRLTVT.

This clonotype was counted ten times or more. The chain links TRBV12-3 or TRBV12-4 to TRBJ2-3, with D perhaps TRBD2 (6 bases). Trimming took off 4 bases at V and 2 bases at J, with 10 bases between the two ends. The CDR3 is 14 residues long. The CDR3 DNA reads TGTGCCAGCAGTTCGGGACTGTACACAGATACGCAGTATTTT. As protein: CASSSGLYTDTQYF.

This clonotype occurred many times. This sequence joins TRBV10-3 and TRBJ2-7, with TRBD2 matching over 9 bases. CDR3 length: 14 amino acids. Germline assignment: CDR1 ENHRY and CDR2 SYGVKD. J gave up 2 bases and V 4 bases, and 3 bases lay outside the gene matches. CDR3 sequence reads: CAISGAGGAYEQYF. DNA for the CDR3: TGTGCCATCAGTGGAGCGGGGGGAGCCTACGAGCAGTACTTC.

Many counts were recorded for this clonotype. The chain has TRBV4-3 and TRBJ2-7; TRBD1 might be the D (6 bases). The CDR3 is 14 residues long. Germline V gene sequence: CDR1 LGHNA, CDR2 YSLEER. Trimming cost V 0 bases and J 5 bases, with 11 bases left between them. The CDR3 here is CASSQDRGTHEQYF. CDR3 sequence (DNA): TGCGCCAGCAGCCAAGACAGGGGAACCCACGAGCAGTACTTC.

This clonotype was seen a few times. V gene TRBV29-1 combines with J gene TRBJ2-1, with 15 bases lining up with TRBD2. The germline CDR1 and CDR2 sequences are SQVTM and ANQGSEA. The CDR3 runs to 14 residues. Losses at the gene ends were 6 bases for V and 4 bases for J; bases not matched to a gene: 1. This chain's CDR3 is CSVGTSGRYNEQFF. The CDR3 nucleotides are TGCAGCGTGGGGACTAGCGGGAGGTACAATGAGCAGTTCTTC.

This clonotype was detected ten times or more. The rearrangement links TRBV5-1 to TRBJ1-5; no clear D. The CDR3 covers 14 residues. Germline V CDR1 and CDR2: SGHRS, YFSETQ. V lost 0 bases, J lost 3 bases, and 7 bases lay in between. CDR3: CASSLGGNNQPQHF. The CDR3 coding sequence is TGCGCCAGCAGCTTGGGCGGCAACAATCAGCCCCAGCATTTT.

This clonotype has ten or more counts. The chain is built from TRBV15 and TRBJ2-5; TRBD1 matches 8 bases. The CDR3 is 15 amino acids. Losses at the gene ends were 2 bases for V and 2 bases for J; bases not matched to a gene: 4. CDR1 and CDR2 (germline): LNHNV, YYDKDF (reference sequence). This CDR3 reads CATSRPDRDQETQYF. The CDR3 nucleotides read TGTGCCACCAGCAGACCGGACAGGGATCAAGAGACCCAGTACTTC.

There are many counts of this clonotype. This chain connects TRBV20-1 to TRBJ2-7; TRBD2 matches at 11 bases. J lost 2 bases, V lost 2 bases, and 5 bases had no gene match. The germline V gene encodes CDR1 DFQATT and CDR2 SNEGSKA (reference sequence). The length of the CDR3 is 15 residues. The CDR3 loop reads CSARSSGGLPYEQYF. Here the CDR3 DNA reads TGCAGTGCTAGATCTAGCGGGGGGCTCCCCTACGAGCAGTACTTC.

Ten or more counts support this clonotype. The chain combines TRBV10-3 with TRBJ2-2; TRBD1 matches 8 bases. The germline V gene has CDR1 ENHRY and CDR2 SYGVKD. J lost 4 bases, V lost 4 bases, and 2 bases had no gene match. This CDR3 spans 14 amino acids. In nucleotides, the CDR3 is TGTGCCATCAGTGTTGACAGGGGCACCGGGGAGCTGTTTTTT. This sequence encodes CAISVDRGTGELFF.

With regard to this clonotype: The conserved closing phenylalanine or tryptophan is absent in this CDR3, likely reflecting a read error. The chain carries TRBV27 and TRBJ2-7, with D maybe TRBD2 (5 bases). The CDR3 loop spans 13 amino acids. Germline V gene lookup returns CDR1 MNHEY and CDR2 SMNVEV (reference sequence). The germline V and J ends were trimmed by 4 bases and 3 bases, with 10 bases remaining between them. For the CDR3, the DNA is TGTGCCAGCAGTTCGGACTTTAGCTACGAGCAGTACTCC. Protein: CASSSDFSYEQYS.

This clonotype showed up many times. This chain connects TRBV4-1 to TRBJ2-1; D is undetermined. This CDR3 comprises 14 residues. Trimming pared 4 bases from V and 1 base from J, leaving 8 bases between. Per the germline V gene, CDR1 is MGHRA and CDR2 is YSYEKL. The CDR3 loop is CASSPYSSYNEQFF. CDR3 nucleotides: TGCGCCAGCAGCCCGTATAGTTCCTACAATGAGCAGTTCTTC.

This clonotype was seen many times. This sequence joins TRBV5-1 and TRBJ2-3; 10 bases are a match to TRBD2. Germline assignment: CDR1 SGHRS and CDR2 YFSETQ. The J segment lost 7 bases and the V segment lost 0 bases, leaving 5 bases of the junction unmatched. The CDR3 has 15 residues. CDR3 loop: CASSLASGSLNTQYF. The CDR3 DNA follows: TGCGCCAGCAGCTTGGCTAGCGGGAGTTTAAATACGCAGTATTTT. Variable domain in full (rest from reference TRBV5-1 and TRBJ2-3): KAGVTQTPRYLIKTRGQQVTLSCSPISGHRSVSWYQQTPGQGLQFLFEYFSETQRNKGNFPGRFSGRQFSNSRSEMNVSTLELGDSALYLCASSLASGSLNTQYFGPGTRLTVL.

This clonotype occurred many times. The genes are TRBV4-3 and TRBJ2-7; 8 bases align to TRBD1. CDR1 is LGHNA and CDR2 is YSLEER in the germline V gene. V lost 3 bases, J lost 5 bases, and 12 bases stayed unmatched. The CDR3 is made up of 16 amino acids. The CDR3 nucleotides read TGCGCCAGCAGCCAGTGGACCGGGACAGGTACGGACGAGCAGTACTTC. It is translated as CASSQWTGTGTDEQYF.

This clonotype was counted many times. This chain joins TRBV29-1 and TRBJ2-2; TRBD2 matches 8 bases. The germline V gene encodes CDR1 SQVTM and CDR2 ANQGSEA. This CDR3 is 14 amino acids long. Trimming at V came to 3 bases and at J to 5 bases, leaving 5 bases not matched to a gene. This chain's CDR3 is CSVDSTSGTGELFF. The CDR3 DNA follows: TGCAGCGTTGACTCAACTAGCGGTACCGGGGAGCTGTTTTTT.

This clonotype was picked up a small number of times. The V and J genes are TRBV12-3 or TRBV12-4 and TRBJ2-2; D is undetermined. CDR3 length: 11 residues. V dropped 7 bases and J dropped 6 bases, with 6 bases sitting between them. The CDR3 nucleotides read TGTGCCAGCACAGCTCCCGGGGAGCTGTTTTTT. This translates into CASTAPGELFF.

This clonotype was picked up many times. V usage is TRBV6-1 and J usage is TRBJ2-3; D unresolved. The length of the CDR3 is 14 residues. Germline CDR1 and CDR2: MNHNS and SASEGT. The germline V and J ends were trimmed by 6 bases and 1 base, with 11 bases remaining between them. CDR3 amino acids: CASRETPRTDTQYF. DNA of the CDR3: TGTGCCAGCAGAGAAACGCCTCGCACAGATACGCAGTATTTT.

This chain links TRBV11-1 with TRBJ2-1; TRBD1 matches 9 bases. Germline loops: CDR1 SGHAT, CDR2 FQDESV (reference sequence). The length of the CDR3 is 18 residues. The V segment lost 5 bases and the J segment 1 base; nucleotides outside the gene matches: 12. The CDR3 is CASSPRESTGGSYNEQFF. The CDR3 DNA reads as TGTGCCAGCAGCCCGCGAGAATCGACAGGGGGGTCCTACAATGAGCAGTTCTTC.

This clonotype was found many times. The CDR3 is CASSFLAGVDTQYF. DNA for the CDR3: TGTGCCAGCAGCTTCCTAGCGGGAGTAGATACGCAGTATTTT. The gene calls are TRBV7-8 and TRBJ2-3; TRBD2 matches 10 bases. Germline values: CDR1 SGHVS, CDR2 FQNEAQ. The CDR3 is 14 amino acids. Unmatched junction bases numbered 2, after V lost 3 bases and J lost 5 bases.

The table lists this clonotype with many counts. The V gene is TRBV20-1, the J gene TRBJ2-5, with TRBD2 matching 12 bases. This CDR3 comprises 16 residues. Germline assignment: CDR1 DFQATT and CDR2 SNEGSKA (reference sequence). The junction had 10 bases not matched to a gene; V was cut back by 4 bases and J by 4 bases. Here the CDR3 reads CSAKEGLAGGTETQYF. Written as DNA, the CDR3 is TGCAGTGCTAAAGAAGGTCTAGCGGGAGGGACAGAGACCCAGTACTTC.

As for this clonotype: A much larger clone lies one base from this, so it may be a read error. The chain couples TRBV6-2 or TRBV6-3 to TRBJ1-1; possibly TRBD1 for D (5 bases). Trimming took off 2 bases at V and 5 bases at J, with 15 bases between the two ends. CDR1 MNHEY and CDR2 SVGEGT come from the germline V gene. The CDR3 sequence is 15 residues long. CDR3 amino acids: CASSYLTVSSTEAFF. CDR3 nucleotide sequence: TGTGCCAGCAGTTACCTGACAGTGTCGAGTACTGAAGCTTTCTTT.

The rearrangement joins TRBV29-1 to TRBJ2-1; maybe TRBD2 (7 bases). This CDR3 comprises 17 residues. Germline assignment: CDR1 SQVTM and CDR2 ANQGSEA. V was trimmed by 3 bases and J by 3 bases, leaving 21 bases between them. CDR3 in amino acids: CSVEGPNREGVYNEQFF. DNA of the CDR3: TGCAGCGTTGAGGGACCGAACAGGGAGGGGGTCTACAATGAGCAGTTCTTC.